Listed below are T cell receptor beta chains from one sample, sequenced in a study of beta chain features in type 1 diabetes. Assay: immunoSEQ multiplex PCR; the TCRdb copy retains only in-frame clones and omits some. The table shows about 140,000 clones, with 6.9% occurring only once. Specimen: central memory CD4+ T cells from blood. The receptor source for this set is a woman in her twenties or thirties in good health. Both conserved end residues are part of each CDR3. The D gene is left open where the match is weak. Size values are once, few and many counts, or a class for expanded clones, and some rows have none.

d_call j_call v_call clone_size cdr3_aa cdr3_nt
TRBD2 TRBJ2-6 TRBV27 NA CASRSFLAGNSGANVLTF TGTGCCAGCAGATCGTTTCTAGCGGGGAACTCTGGGGCCAACGTCCTGACTTTC
TRBD2 TRBJ2-4 TRBV28 few CASKGLAEAKNIQYF TGTGCCAGCAAGGGACTAGCGGAAGCCAAAAACATTCAGTACTTC
NA TRBJ2-1 TRBV19 NA CASRDYLSSYNEQFF TGTGCCAGTAGGGACTACCTGAGCTCCTACAATGAGCAGTTCTTC
NA TRBJ2-5 TRBV7-2 NA CASSPGGMGKTQYF TGTGCCAGCAGCCCAGGAGGGATGGGGAAGACCCAGTACTTC
TRBD2 TRBJ2-1 TRBV11-2 NA CASSPGTRINEQFF TGTGCCAGCAGCCCCGGGACTAGAATCAATGAGCAGTTCTTC
NA TRBJ2-5 TRBV7-2 NA CASSLGAGETQYF TGTGCCAGCAGCTTAGGGGCAGGGGAGACCCAGTACTTC
TRBD2 TRBJ2-2 TRBV6-1 few CASSVGGRVTGELFF TGTGCCAGCAGTGTTGGCGGGAGGGTCACCGGGGAGCTGTTTTTT
NA TRBJ1-2 TRBV7-2 few CASNPGVGGGGYGYTF TGTGCCAGCAACCCGGGGGTAGGGGGGGGAGGCTATGGCTACACCTTC
NA TRBJ1-5 TRBV5-1 many CASSLEGEDQPQHF TGCGCCAGCAGCTTGGAAGGGGAGGATCAGCCCCAGCATTTT
TRBD1 TRBJ2-1 TRBV30 many CAGNAQGAGEQFF TGTGCCGGGAACGCCCAGGGGGCGGGAGAGCAGTTCTTC
NA TRBJ2-3 TRBV18 many CASSPRRTSTDTQYF TGTGCCAGCTCACCACGGCGGACTAGCACAGATACGCAGTATTTT
TRBD2 TRBJ2-3 TRBV7-6 few CASGSGSRADTQYF TGTGCCAGCGGTAGCGGGAGTCGTGCAGATACGCAGTATTTT
NA TRBJ1-1 TRBV19 few CASSMKVEGMNTEAFF TGTGCCAGTAGTATGAAGGTTGAGGGTATGAACACTGAAGCTTTCTTT
TRBD1 TRBJ2-5 TRBV11-3 few CASSGDRGKTQYF TGTGCCAGCAGTGGGGACAGGGGGAAGACCCAGTACTTC
NA TRBJ2-7 TRBV7-2 few CASSPQQGYEQYF TGTGCCAGCAGCCCACAACAGGGCTACGAGCAGTACTTC
NA TRBJ2-3 TRBV25-1 NA CASSEWGRNTDTQYF TGTGCCAGCAGTGAATGGGGCAGGAACACAGATACGCAGTATTTT
TRBD1 TRBJ1-1 TRBV28 many CASSINRGGTEAFF TGTGCCAGCAGCATCAACAGGGGAGGCACTGAAGCTTTCTTT
NA TRBJ2-6 TRBV6-5 few CASSDNSGANVLTF TGTGCCAGCAGTGACAACTCTGGGGCCAACGTCCTGACTTTC
TRBD2 TRBJ2-7 TRBV28 few CASQGAGGIYEQYF TGTGCCAGCCAAGGGGCGGGAGGTATCTACGAGCAGTACTTC
TRBD1 TRBJ1-1 TRBV7-8 NA CASRHRDRGPNTEAFF TGTGCCAGCAGACACCGGGACAGGGGGCCGAACACTGAAGCTTTCTTT
NA TRBJ2-1 TRBV4-3 NA CASSLDGYNEQFF TGCGCCAGCAGCCTCGACGGGTACAATGAGCAGTTCTTC
TRBD2 TRBJ2-7 TRBV6-5 few CASSYTGTSGSPEQYF TGTGCCAGCAGTTACACCGGGACTAGCGGGAGCCCCGAGCAGTACTTC
NA TRBJ2-5 TRBV7-3 few CASSLSPSEETQYF TGTGCCAGCAGCTTAAGTCCAAGCGAAGAGACCCAGTACTTC
TRBD2 TRBJ2-3 TRBV29-1 few CSVVSGANTDTQYF TGCAGCGTCGTTAGCGGGGCTAACACAGATACGCAGTATTTT
TRBD2 TRBJ2-3 TRBV11-1 NA CASSLELAGATDTQYF TGTGCCAGCAGCTTAGAACTAGCGGGAGCCACAGATACGCAGTATTTT
TRBD1 TRBJ1-5 TRBV18 NA CASSKGQDSNQPQHF TGTGCCAGCTCTAAGGGACAGGATAGCAATCAGCCCCAGCATTTT
NA TRBJ1-5 TRBV7-9 few CASSLVRDQPQHF TGTGCCAGCAGCTTAGTTCGGGATCAGCCCCAGCATTTT
TRBD2 TRBJ2-7 TRBV9 NA CASSVGLAGSYEQYF TGTGCCAGCAGCGTAGGCCTAGCGGGAAGCTACGAGCAGTACTTC
TRBD2 TRBJ2-5 TRBV4-2 few CASSLRGTSWETQYF TGTGCCAGCAGCTTGCGTGGGACTAGTTGGGAGACCCAGTACTTC
TRBD2 TRBJ2-7 TRBV7-2 few CASSFAITAGGYEQYF TGTGCCAGCAGCTTTGCGATCACAGCGGGAGGTTACGAGCAGTACTTC
NA TRBJ2-3 TRBV28 NA CASSVVDTQYF TGTGCCAGCAGTGTCGTGGATACGCAGTATTTT
TRBD1 TRBJ1-2 TRBV27 NA CASSRKTGTGYGYTF TGTGCCAGCAGTCGCAAGACCGGGACAGGCTATGGCTACACCTTC
TRBD2 TRBJ2-1 TRBV7-3 NA CASSERTSGYNEQFF TGTGCCAGCAGCGAGAGGACTAGCGGGTACAATGAGCAGTTCTTC